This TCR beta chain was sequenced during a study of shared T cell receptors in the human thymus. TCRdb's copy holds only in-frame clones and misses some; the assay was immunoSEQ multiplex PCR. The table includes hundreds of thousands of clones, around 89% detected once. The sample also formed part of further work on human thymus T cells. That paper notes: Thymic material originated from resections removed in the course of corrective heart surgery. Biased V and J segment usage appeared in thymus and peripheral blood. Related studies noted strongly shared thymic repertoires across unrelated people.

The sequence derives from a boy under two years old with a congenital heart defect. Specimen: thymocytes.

CDR3 coding DNA: TGTGCCTGGGCCACCCGTACCGGGACTAGGGGGGGGGCATACGAGCAGTACTTC. Protein: CAWATRTGTRGGAYEQYF. The rearrangement uses TRBV30 and TRBJ2-7; 8 bases match TRBD2. The J segment lost 4 bases and the V segment lost 5 bases, leaving 22 bases of the junction unmatched. CDR3 size: 18 residues. In germline, CDR1 is GTSNPN, CDR2 SVGIG (reference sequence).